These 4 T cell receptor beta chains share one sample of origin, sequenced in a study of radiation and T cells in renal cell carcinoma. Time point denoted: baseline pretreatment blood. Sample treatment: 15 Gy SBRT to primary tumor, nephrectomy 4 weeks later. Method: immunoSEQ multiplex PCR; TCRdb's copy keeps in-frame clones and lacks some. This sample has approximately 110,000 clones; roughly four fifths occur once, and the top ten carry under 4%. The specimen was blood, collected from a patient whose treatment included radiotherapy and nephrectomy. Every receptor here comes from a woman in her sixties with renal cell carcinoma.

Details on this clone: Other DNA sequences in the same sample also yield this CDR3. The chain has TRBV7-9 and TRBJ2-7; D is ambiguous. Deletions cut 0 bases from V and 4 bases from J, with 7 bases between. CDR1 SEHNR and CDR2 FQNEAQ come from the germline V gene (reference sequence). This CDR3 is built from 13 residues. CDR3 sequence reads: CASSLAGYYEQYF. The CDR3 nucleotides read TGTGCCAGCAGCTTAGCGGGATATTACGAGCAGTACTTC. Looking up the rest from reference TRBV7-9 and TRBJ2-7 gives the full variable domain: DTGVSQNPRHKITKRGQNVTFRCDPISEHNRLYWYRQTLGQGPEFLTYFQNEAQLEKSRLLSDRFSAERPKGSFSTLEIQRTEQGDSAMYLCASSLAGYYEQYFGPGTRLTVT.

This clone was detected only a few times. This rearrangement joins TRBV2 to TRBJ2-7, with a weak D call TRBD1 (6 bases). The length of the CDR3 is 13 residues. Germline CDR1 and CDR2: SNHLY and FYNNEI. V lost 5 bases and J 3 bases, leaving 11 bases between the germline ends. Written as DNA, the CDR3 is TGTGCCAGCAGTAACGGACAGAGCTACGAGCAGTACTTC. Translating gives CASSNGQSYEQYF.

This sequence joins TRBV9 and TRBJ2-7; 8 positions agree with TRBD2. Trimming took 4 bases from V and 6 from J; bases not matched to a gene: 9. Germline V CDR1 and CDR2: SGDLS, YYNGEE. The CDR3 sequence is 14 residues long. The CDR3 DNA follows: TGTGCCAGCAGCCCCGGGGTAGCGGGGTCCGAGCAGTACTTC. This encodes CASSPGVAGSEQYF.

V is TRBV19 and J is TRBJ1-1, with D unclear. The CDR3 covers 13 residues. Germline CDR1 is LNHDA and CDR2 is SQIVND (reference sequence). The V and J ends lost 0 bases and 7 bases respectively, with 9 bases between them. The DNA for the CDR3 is TGTGCCAGTAGTATAGATCGAAGGAGTGAAGCTTTCTTT. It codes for CASSIDRRSEAFF.